This TCR beta chain was identified in a study of T-cell memory formation after mild COVID-19. Notes on the study in general: Contracting CD4+ clones lay largely in CM and EM, with CD8+ ones residing in EMRA. The pre-infection memory compartment contained some responding clones, suggesting cross-reactive memory joined.

MiXCR, run by TCRdb on the 5' RACE reads, gives a single entry per CDR3 protein. The data contain 540,000 or so distinct CDR3 sequences, around 21% of them singletons. In this sample, this clonotype turned up a few times. Its antigen is not known. This CDR3 is built from 15 residues. V dropped 3 bases and J dropped 7; count of bases not matched to a gene: 10. Germline CDR1 is DFQATT and CDR2 is SNEGSKA (reference sequence). The chain couples TRBV20-1 to TRBJ2-3; 10 bases are shared with TRBD1. The receptor was isolated from an adult woman who had mild COVID-19 (a few samples of this study predate the infection). Cell type and time point are not known. Sequenced sample: PBMCs or a T cell subset sorted from them (not recorded which). CDR3 sequence (DNA): TGCAGTGCTAGCCCCGGGACAGGGGTGTTATATACGCAGTATTTT. Its protein product is CSASPGTGVLYTQYF.